This T cell receptor beta chain originates from a study of T cells in localized non-small cell lung cancer. General study findings and limits: Elevated circulating T cell density in blood was associated with longer overall survival. A single tumor region was sequenced, leaving heterogeneity possible. Uninvolved adjacent lung showed the highest T cell clonality, exceeding tumor. Of the top 100 tumor clones, median around 60 were in adjacent lung, 25 to 30 among its top 100.

CDR3 length: 13 amino acids. The V end lost 3 bases, the J end lost 3 bases, and 8 bases lay between the germline ends. Germline values: CDR1 SGHTA, CDR2 FQGTGA. A word on this clone: What it binds is not known.

This table comes from immunoSEQ multiplex PCR, and its TCRdb copy is limited to in-frame clones, with some not included. The sample yields 75,000 to 95,000 clones, over 70% seen once. The TCR comes from a man aged 40 to 70 with stage II squamous cell lung carcinoma. The chain has TRBV7-3 and TRBJ1-1; the D is unclear. Sequencing was performed on PBMCs, taken before any cancer treatment. This chain's CDR3 is CASSFEPYTEAFF. In DNA, the CDR3 is TGTGCCAGCAGCTTCGAGCCTTACACTGAAGCTTTCTTT. The complete variable domain, with remaining parts taken from reference TRBV7-3 and TRBJ1-1, reads GAGVSQTPSNKVTEKGKYVELRCDPISGHTALYWYRQSLGQGPEFLIYFQGTGAADDSGLPNDRFFAVRPEGSVSTLKIQRTERGDSAVYLCASSFEPYTEAFFGQGTRLTVV.